Sequencing of this T cell receptor (beta chain) was carried out in a study of cytomegalovirus exposure and HLA in healthy donors. Each donor's status was that of a healthy bone marrow donor. Though probably carrying unrecorded immune exposures, donors were nominally healthy at sampling. The CDR3 is 19 amino acids. CDR1 is MNHEY and CDR2 is SMNVEV in the germline V gene (reference sequence). The ends were cut back, 2 bases at V and 4 bases at J, with 24 bases in the middle. Regarding the study as a whole: It was reported in a later analysis that an Asian-associated ancestry cluster showed fewer N-insertions than the roughly 670-donor mean.

Points on this clone: The antigen remains undetermined.

The primer mix had 60 Vbeta and 13 Jbeta primers. Original methodology: About 12 million of tens of millions of unique TCR beta chains were shared, per a later count. Assay: immunoSEQ multiplex PCR; the TCRdb copy retains only in-frame clones and omits some. That table gives V, J and clone size, and the DNA gave D and trimming. The profile covers around 150,000 clones, with roughly 85% appearing a single time and about 0.9% taken by the ten largest. The source material was PBMCs. The TCR sequence derives from a woman in her twenties or thirties in good health and CMV-seronegative. This chain links TRBV27 with TRBJ1-5; D uncertain. The CDR3 DNA reads as TGTGCCAGCAGTTTACGCCCCCCTAACCGGGTCAAAGCAAATCAGCCCCAGCATTTT. Encoded protein: CASSLRPPNRVKANQPQHF.